Here is one T cell receptor (beta chain) with its context. Antigen: not known. Combining a sample-barcoded 5' primer with a J-beta primer mix, a second PCR ran for roughly 6 to 12 cycles. TCRdb recomputed calls from the 5' RACE reads with MiXCR, one row per CDR3 protein. The sample shows some 890,000 distinct CDR3 sequences, almost 30% of them seen only once. The data are from a study of blood T cells in healthy people across ages. V gave up 5 bases and J gave up 7 bases; unmatched junction bases: 8. The CDR3 length is 14 residues. Germline V gene lookup returns CDR1 LNHDA and CDR2 SQIVND (reference sequence). Findings and limits, study-wide: Estimates of total diversity, which came from one million sequenced T cells, were considered to be underestimates.

These data also formed part of another study, on T cells of mothers and their children. As that report states: Donation involved a few healthy Caucasian mothers and the six children that they had.

This receptor was obtained from a woman aged 40 to 50 in good health. The sequenced sample consisted of blood. The rearrangement joins TRBV19 to TRBJ1-2; 9 nucleotides agree with TRBD1. CDR3 in amino acids: CASSPGTGYLGYTF. CDR3 bases: TGTGCCAGTAGTCCCGGGACAGGGTATCTTGGCTACACCTTC.